Sequencing of this TCR beta chain was carried out in a study of OX40 agonist ivuxolimab in advanced cancers. Measured with immunoSEQ multiplex PCR; TCRdb has only the in-frame clones, and not every one. This repertoire shows tens of thousands of clones, approximately 81% found once; its top ten account for 0.85% to 1.3%. Sequencing was performed on CD4+ or CD8+ T cells sorted from blood, taken in a trial of the OX40 agonist ivuxolimab. The source of this sequence is an adult with an advanced solid tumor such as melanoma, head and neck, liver or kidney cancer.

Written as DNA, the CDR3 is TGCGCCAGCAGCTCGAACACGGGACAGGCCTATGAGCAGTTCTTC. Translation gives CASSSNTGQAYEQFF. The chain combines TRBV5-1 with TRBJ2-1; 8 nucleotides agree with TRBD1. Looked up from germline, CDR1 is SGHRS and CDR2 is YFSETQ. The CDR3 covers 15 residues. The V and J ends lost 3 bases and 8 bases, in that order; junction bases with no gene match: 10. The variable domain in full, with the rest retrieved from reference TRBV5-1 and TRBJ2-1, is KAGVTQTPRYLIKTRGQQVTLSCSPISGHRSVSWYQQTPGQGLQFLFEYFSETQRNKGNFPGRFSGRQFSNSRSEMNVSTLELGDSALYLCASSSNTGQAYEQFFGPGTRLTVL.